Listed below are T cell receptor beta chains from one sample, sequenced in a study of T cells after yellow fever vaccination. Using its own MiXCR run on the 5' RACE reads, TCRdb lists one record per CDR3 protein. This table holds 360,000 or so distinct CDR3 sequences, approximately 10% found once. The sequences come from PBMCs, collected on the day of the first yellow fever vaccination. Receptors originate from a man younger than 35 who received the YFV17D yellow fever vaccine. The CDR3 runs from the conserved cysteine through the conserved F or W. D genes are given only for firm matches. Clone size is stated in some rows and not others, as once, few, many or a class when expanded.

v_call,j_call,d_call,clone_size,cdr3_aa,cdr3_nt
TRBV20-1,TRBJ1-1,TRBD1,many,CSARGQLNTEAFF,TGCAGCGCTAGGGGACAGCTGAACACTGAAGCTTTCTTT
TRBV4-2,TRBJ2-2,.,few,CASSQDKAAGELFF,TGTGCCAGCAGCCAAGATAAAGCCGCCGGGGAGCTGTTTTTT
TRBV10-3,TRBJ2-3,.,many,CAISEIPMDTQYF,TGTGCCATCAGTGAGATCCCTATGGATACGCAGTATTTT
TRBV4-1,TRBJ1-2,.,few,CASSHPEGGYTHGYTF,TGCGCCAGCAGCCATCCTGAAGGGGGGTACACCCATGGCTACACCTTC
TRBV2,TRBJ2-1,.,.,CASSDSRDRFNEQFF,TGTGCCAGCAGTGATTCTCGAGACAGGTTTAATGAGCAGTTCTTC
TRBV19,TRBJ2-7,.,many,CASSPGIAEQYF,TGTGCCAGTAGTCCAGGGATTGCCGAGCAGTACTTC
TRBV7-2,TRBJ1-3,.,few,CASSWQSIAGNTIYF,TGTGCCAGCAGCTGGCAGAGTATAGCTGGAAACACCATATATTTT
TRBV4-2,TRBJ1-2,TRBD1,many,CASSHLQGAVNYGYTF,TGTGCCAGCAGCCACCTACAGGGGGCGGTTAACTATGGCTACACCTTC
TRBV6-2/TRBV6-3,TRBJ2-5,TRBD2,.,CATASGGHQETQYF,TGTGCCACCGCTAGCGGGGGGCACCAAGAGACCCAGTACTTC
TRBV5-1,TRBJ2-3,.,.,CASSPAAFSTDTQYF,TGCGCCAGCAGCCCCGCCGCGTTTAGCACAGATACGCAGTATTTT
TRBV7-6,TRBJ1-1,.,few,CASSLRAVNTEAFF,TGTGCCAGCAGCTTGAGGGCAGTGAACACTGAAGCTTTCTTT
TRBV20-1,TRBJ2-5,TRBD2,few,CSARDHRGRGGLGQETQYF,TGCAGTGCTAGAGACCACCGAGGACGGGGGGGTTTAGGCCAAGAGACCCAGTACTTC
TRBV6-2/TRBV6-3,TRBJ2-5,TRBD1,few,CASSTTDRGQETQYF,TGTGCCAGCAGTACCACCGACAGGGGCCAAGAGACCCAGTACTTC
TRBV30,TRBJ1-4,TRBD1,.,CAWSWTGREKLFF,TGTGCCTGGAGTTGGACAGGTCGGGAAAAACTGTTCTTT
TRBV7-6,TRBJ2-3,.,many,CASTQGGGNTDTQYF,TGTGCCAGCACCCAAGGAGGGGGAAACACAGATACGCAGTATTTT
TRBV12-5,TRBJ1-1,.,.,CASGKDSNTEAFF,TGTGCTAGTGGAAAGGACTCTAACACTGAAGCTTTCTTT
TRBV9,TRBJ1-4,TRBD1,few,CASSFLRGMMATNEKLFF,TGTGCCAGCAGCTTCCTCAGGGGGATGATGGCAACTAATGAAAAACTGTTTTTT
TRBV7-2,TRBJ1-6,.,.,CASSPSEGQSPLHF,TGTGCCAGCAGCCCCTCGGAGGGTCAATCACCCCTCCACTTT